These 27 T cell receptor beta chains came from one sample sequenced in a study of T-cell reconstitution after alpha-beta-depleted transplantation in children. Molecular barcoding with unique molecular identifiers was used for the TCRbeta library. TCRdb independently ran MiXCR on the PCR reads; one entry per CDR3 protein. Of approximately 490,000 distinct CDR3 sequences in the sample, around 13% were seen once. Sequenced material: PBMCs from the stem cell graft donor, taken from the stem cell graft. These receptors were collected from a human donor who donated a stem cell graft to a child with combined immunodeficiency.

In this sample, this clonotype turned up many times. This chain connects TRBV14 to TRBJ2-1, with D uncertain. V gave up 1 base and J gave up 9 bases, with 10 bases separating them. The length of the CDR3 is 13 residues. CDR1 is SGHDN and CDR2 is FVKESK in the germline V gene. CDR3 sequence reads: CASSQGVLTEQFF. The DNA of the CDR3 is TGTGCCAGCAGCCAAGGCGTCCTTACTGAGCAGTTCTTC.

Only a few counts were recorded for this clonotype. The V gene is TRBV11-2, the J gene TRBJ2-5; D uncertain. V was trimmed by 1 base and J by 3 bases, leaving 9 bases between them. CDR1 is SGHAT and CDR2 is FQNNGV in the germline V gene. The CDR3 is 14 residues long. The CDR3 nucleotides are TGTGCCAGCAGCTTAGTATGGCAGGAAGAGACCCAGTACTTC. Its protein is CASSLVWQEETQYF.

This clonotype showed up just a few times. This CDR3 is CSVVDRTYEQYF. The CDR3 coding sequence is TGCAGCGTTGTGGACAGGACCTACGAGCAGTACTTC. The genes are TRBV29-1 and TRBJ2-7, with 7 bases matching TRBD1. The CDR3 runs 12 residues. The junction had 2 bases not matched to a gene; V was cut back by 4 bases and J by 2 bases. Per the germline V gene, CDR1 is SQVTM and CDR2 is ANQGSEA.

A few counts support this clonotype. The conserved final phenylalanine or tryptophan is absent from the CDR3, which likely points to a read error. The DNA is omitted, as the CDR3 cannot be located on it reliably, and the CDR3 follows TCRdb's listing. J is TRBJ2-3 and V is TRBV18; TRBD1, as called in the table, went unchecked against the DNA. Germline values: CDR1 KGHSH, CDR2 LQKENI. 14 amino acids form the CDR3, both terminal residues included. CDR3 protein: CASSPKTGAEYALL.

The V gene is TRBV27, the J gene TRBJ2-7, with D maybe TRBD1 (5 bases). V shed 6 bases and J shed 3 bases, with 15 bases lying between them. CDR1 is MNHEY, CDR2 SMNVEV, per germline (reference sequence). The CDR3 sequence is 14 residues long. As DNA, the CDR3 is TGTGCCAGCAGCATACAGGTGCGCAGCTACGAGCAGTACTTC. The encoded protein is CASSIQVRSYEQYF.

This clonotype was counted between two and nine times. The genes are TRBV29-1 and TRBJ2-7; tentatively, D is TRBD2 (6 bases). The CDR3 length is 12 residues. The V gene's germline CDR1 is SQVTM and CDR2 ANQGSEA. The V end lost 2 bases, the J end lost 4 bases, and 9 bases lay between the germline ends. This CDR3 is CSVEKGRYEQYF. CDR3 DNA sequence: TGCAGCGTTGAAAAGGGGAGGTACGAGCAGTACTTC.

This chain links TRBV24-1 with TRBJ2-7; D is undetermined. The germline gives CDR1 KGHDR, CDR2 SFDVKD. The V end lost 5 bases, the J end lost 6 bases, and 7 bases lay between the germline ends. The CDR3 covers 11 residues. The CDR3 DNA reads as TGTGCCACCAGTGTCGGTGGCGAGCAGTACTTC. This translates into CATSVGGEQYF.

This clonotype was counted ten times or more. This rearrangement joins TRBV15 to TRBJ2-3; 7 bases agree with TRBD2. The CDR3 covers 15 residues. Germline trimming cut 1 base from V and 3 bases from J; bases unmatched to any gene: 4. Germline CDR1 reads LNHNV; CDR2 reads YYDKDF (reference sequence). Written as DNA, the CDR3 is TGTGCCACCAGCAGAGCTAGCGGAGAGACAGATACGCAGTATTTT. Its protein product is CATSRASGETDTQYF.

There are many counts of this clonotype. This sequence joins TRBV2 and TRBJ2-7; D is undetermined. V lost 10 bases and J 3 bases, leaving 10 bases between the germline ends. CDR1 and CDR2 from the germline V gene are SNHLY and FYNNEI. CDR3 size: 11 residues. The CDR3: CAINIDYEQYF. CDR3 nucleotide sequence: TGTGCCATCAACATCGACTACGAGCAGTACTTC.

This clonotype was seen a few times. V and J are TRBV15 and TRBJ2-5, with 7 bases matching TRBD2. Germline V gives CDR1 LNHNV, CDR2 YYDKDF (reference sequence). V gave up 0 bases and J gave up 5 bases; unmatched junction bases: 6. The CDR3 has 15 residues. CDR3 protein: CATSRDREGFETQYF. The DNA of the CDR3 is TGTGCCACCAGCAGAGATAGGGAGGGTTTTGAGACCCAGTACTTC.

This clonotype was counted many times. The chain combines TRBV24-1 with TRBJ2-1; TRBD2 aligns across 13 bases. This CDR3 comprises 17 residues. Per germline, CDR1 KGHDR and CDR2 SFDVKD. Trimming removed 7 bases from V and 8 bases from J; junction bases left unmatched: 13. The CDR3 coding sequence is TGTGCCACCAGCCGACCACTAGCGGGAGGGCCTCGGCATGAGCAGTTCTTC. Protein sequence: CATSRPLAGGPRHEQFF.

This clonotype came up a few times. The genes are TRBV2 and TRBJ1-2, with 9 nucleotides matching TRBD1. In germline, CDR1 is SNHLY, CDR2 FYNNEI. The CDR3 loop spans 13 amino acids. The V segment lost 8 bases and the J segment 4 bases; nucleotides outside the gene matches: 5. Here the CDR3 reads CASHRGLGYGYTF. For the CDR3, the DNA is TGTGCCAGCCACAGGGGGCTGGGCTATGGCTACACCTTC.

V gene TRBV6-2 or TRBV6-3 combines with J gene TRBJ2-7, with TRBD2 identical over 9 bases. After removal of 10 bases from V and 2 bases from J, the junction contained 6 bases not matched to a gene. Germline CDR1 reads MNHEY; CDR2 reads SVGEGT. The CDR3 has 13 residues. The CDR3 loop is CATRLAVTYEQYF. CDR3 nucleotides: TGTGCCACCCGACTAGCGGTCACCTACGAGCAGTACTTC.

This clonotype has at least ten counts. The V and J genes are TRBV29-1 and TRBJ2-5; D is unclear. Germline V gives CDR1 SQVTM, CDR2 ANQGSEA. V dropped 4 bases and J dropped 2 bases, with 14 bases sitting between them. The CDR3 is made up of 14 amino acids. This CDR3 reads CSVAILAPQETQYF. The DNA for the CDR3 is TGCAGCGTTGCAATACTCGCCCCACAAGAGACCCAGTACTTC.

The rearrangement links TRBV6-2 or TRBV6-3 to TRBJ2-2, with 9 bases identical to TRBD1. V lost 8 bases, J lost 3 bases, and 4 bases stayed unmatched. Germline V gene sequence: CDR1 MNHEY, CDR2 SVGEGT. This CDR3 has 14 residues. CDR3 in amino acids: CASRGDRDTGELFF. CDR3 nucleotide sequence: TGTGCCAGCCGAGGGGACAGGGACACCGGGGAGCTGTTTTTT.

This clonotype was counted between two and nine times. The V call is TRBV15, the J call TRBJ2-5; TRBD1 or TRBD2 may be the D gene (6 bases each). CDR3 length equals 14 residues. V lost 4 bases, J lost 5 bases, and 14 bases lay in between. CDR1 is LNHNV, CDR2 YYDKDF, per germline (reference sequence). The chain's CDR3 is CATSIDRRGETQYF. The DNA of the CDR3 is TGTGCCACCAGCATCGACAGGAGGGGGGAGACCCAGTACTTC.

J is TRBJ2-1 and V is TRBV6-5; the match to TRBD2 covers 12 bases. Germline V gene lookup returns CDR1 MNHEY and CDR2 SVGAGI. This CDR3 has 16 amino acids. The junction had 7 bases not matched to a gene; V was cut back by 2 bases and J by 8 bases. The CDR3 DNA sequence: TGTGCCAGCAGTTACGGGGCTAGCGGGAGGGTTGATGAGCAGTTCTTC. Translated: CASSYGASGRVDEQFF.

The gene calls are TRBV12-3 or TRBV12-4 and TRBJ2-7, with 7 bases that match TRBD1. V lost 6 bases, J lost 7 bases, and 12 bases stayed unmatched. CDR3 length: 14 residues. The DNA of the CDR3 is TGTGCCAGCAGCCGGACAGGCCTCGGTTGGGAGCAGTACTTC. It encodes CASSRTGLGWEQYF.

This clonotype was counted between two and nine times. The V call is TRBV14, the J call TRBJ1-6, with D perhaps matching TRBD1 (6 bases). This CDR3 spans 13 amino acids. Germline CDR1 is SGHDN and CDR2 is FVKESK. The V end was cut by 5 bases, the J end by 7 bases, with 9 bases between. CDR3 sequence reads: CASSVQGNSPLHF. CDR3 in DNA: TGTGCCAGCAGCGTTCAGGGGAATTCACCCCTCCACTTT. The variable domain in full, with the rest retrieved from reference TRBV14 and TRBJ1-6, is EAGVTQFPSHSVIEKGQTVTLRCDPISGHDNLYWYRRVMGKEIKFLLHFVKESKQDESGMPNNRFLAERTGGTYSTLKVQPAELEDSGVYFCASSVQGNSPLHFGNGTRLTVT.

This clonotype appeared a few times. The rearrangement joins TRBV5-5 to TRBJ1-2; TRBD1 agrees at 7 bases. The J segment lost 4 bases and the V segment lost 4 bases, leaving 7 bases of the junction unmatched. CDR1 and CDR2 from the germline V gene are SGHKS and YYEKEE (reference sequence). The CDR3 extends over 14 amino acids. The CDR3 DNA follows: TGTGCCAGCAGCAACGACAGGGAATTCTATGGCTACACCTTC. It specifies CASSNDREFYGYTF.

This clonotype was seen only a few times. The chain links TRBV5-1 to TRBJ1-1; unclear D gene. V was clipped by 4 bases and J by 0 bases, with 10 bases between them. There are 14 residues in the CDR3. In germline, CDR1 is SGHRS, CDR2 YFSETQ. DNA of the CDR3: TGCGCCAGCAGCAACGGACGGATGAACACTGAAGCTTTCTTT. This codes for CASSNGRMNTEAFF.

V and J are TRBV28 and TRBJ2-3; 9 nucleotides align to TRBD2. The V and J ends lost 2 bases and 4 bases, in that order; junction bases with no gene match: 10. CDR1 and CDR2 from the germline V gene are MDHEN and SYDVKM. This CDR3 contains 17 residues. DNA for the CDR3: TGTGCCAGCAGTTTAGTCCGTGGCGGGGGGGCCGCAGATACGCAGTATTTT. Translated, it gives CASSLVRGGGAADTQYF.

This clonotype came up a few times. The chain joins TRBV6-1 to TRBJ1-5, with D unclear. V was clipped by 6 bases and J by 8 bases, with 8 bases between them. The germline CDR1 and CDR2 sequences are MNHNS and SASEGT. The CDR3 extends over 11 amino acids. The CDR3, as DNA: TGTGCCAGCAGCGAGTGGGAGCCCCAGCATTTT. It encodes CASSEWEPQHF.

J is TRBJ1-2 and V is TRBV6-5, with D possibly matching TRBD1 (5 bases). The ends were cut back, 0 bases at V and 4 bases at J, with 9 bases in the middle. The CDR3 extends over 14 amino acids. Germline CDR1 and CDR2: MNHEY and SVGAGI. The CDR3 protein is CASSYSARAYGYTF. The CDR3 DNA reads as TGTGCCAGCAGTTACTCTGCCAGGGCCTATGGCTACACCTTC.

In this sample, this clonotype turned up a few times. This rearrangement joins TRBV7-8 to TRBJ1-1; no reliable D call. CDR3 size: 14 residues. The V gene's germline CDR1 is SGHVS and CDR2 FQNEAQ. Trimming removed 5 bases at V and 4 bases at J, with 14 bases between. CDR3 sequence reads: CASSAASWSTEAFF. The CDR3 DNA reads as TGTGCCAGCAGCGCAGCCAGTTGGAGCACTGAAGCTTTCTTT.

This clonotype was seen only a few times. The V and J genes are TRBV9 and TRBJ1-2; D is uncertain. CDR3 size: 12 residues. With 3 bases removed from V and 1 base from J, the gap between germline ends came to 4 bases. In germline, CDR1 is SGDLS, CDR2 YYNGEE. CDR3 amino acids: CASSALNYGYTF. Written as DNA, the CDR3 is TGTGCCAGCAGCGCTCTTAACTATGGCTACACCTTC. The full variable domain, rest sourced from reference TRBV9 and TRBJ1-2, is DSGVTQTPKHLITATGQRVTLRCSPRSGDLSVYWYQQSLDQGLQFLIQYYNGEERAKGNILERFSAQQFPDLHSELNLSSLELGDSALYFCASSALNYGYTFGSGTRLTVV.

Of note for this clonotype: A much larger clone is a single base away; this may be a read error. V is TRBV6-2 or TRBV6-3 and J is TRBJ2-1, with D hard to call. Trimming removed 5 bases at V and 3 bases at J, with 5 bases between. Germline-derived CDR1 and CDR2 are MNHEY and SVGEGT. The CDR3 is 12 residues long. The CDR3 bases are TGTGCCAGCAGTCAATACTACAATGAGCAGTTCTTC. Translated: CASSQYYNEQFF.